One and the same sample provided the 13 T cell receptor beta chains below, sequenced in a study of T cell responses to AZD1222 COVID-19 vaccine. Clones were sequenced by immunoSEQ multiplex PCR, and TCRdb holds only the in-frame ones, with some missing. This table holds 52,000 or so clones, around 85% found once. The sample in question was peripheral blood, obtained on day 0 of MenACWY control vaccination. All receptors come from an adult in good health.

The chain recombines TRBV18 with TRBJ1-2; no reliable D call. Germline values: CDR1 KGHSH, CDR2 LQKENI. V was clipped by 2 bases and J by 1 base, with 11 bases between them. The CDR3 loop spans 15 amino acids. Here the CDR3 DNA reads TGTGCCAGCTCACCATTAGGGAATAGTAACTATGGCTACACCTTC. This translates into CASSPLGNSNYGYTF.

This chain joins TRBV13 and TRBJ2-5; D call uncertain. Between the trimmed V and J ends, which lost 0 bases and 4 bases, there was a span of 9 bases. There are 14 residues in the CDR3. Looked up from germline, CDR1 is PRHDT and CDR2 is FYEKMQ (reference sequence). The CDR3 spells CASSLGLGVETQYF. The CDR3 DNA reads TGTGCCAGCAGCTTAGGCCTTGGGGTAGAGACCCAGTACTTC.

V gene TRBV21-1 combines with J gene TRBJ2-5; the DNA was not used to check the table's D call, TRBD1. TRBV21-1 is a pseudogene segment. This CDR3 has 14 residues. The CDR3 reads CASSKEGSQETQYF. The DNA of the CDR3 is TGTGCCAGCAGCAAAGAGGGGTCCCAAGAGACCCAGTACTTC.

The chain recombines TRBV12-3 or TRBV12-4 with TRBJ1-6; D not resolved. The CDR3 extends over 13 amino acids. V lost 7 bases and J 10 bases, leaving 14 bases between the germline ends. CDR3 sequence reads: CASTSGWRSPLHF. As DNA, the CDR3 is TGTGCCAGCACTTCCGGCTGGAGATCACCCCTCCACTTT.

V usage is TRBV29-1 and J usage is TRBJ2-2; the match to TRBD1 covers 7 bases. This CDR3 contains 16 residues. From germline, CDR1 is SQVTM and CDR2 ANQGSEA. V lost 1 base, J lost 1 base, and 6 bases stayed unmatched. The CDR3 sequence is CSVEGHRGQNTGELFF. CDR3 coding DNA: TGCAGCGTTGAAGGACACAGGGGCCAGAACACCGGGGAGCTGTTTTTT.

This clone was found a few times. This chain uses TRBV11-2 with TRBJ2-6; D perhaps matches TRBD2 (6 bases). Germline loops: CDR1 SGHAT, CDR2 FQNNGV. CDR3 length: 19 amino acids. V was pared by 5 bases and J by 0 bases, with 20 bases between. CDR3 sequence: CASSAHTGTGISGANVLTF. The CDR3 nucleotides are TGTGCCAGCAGCGCCCATACCGGGACTGGAATCTCTGGGGCCAACGTCCTGACTTTC.

The chain couples TRBV6-4 to TRBJ2-1, with D unresolved. CDR3 size: 14 residues. Germline V gives CDR1 MRHNA, CDR2 SNTAGT. V lost 4 bases, J lost 7 bases, and 14 bases lay in between. The DNA for the CDR3 is TGTGCCAGCAGTGCGGGTTTCCTTGGTAATGAGCAGTTCTTC. As protein: CASSAGFLGNEQFF.

This clone was observed a few times. CDR3: CASSLGYQETQYF. CDR3 in DNA: TGTGCCAGCAGCTTGGGGTACCAAGAGACCCAGTACTTC. The chain recombines TRBV7-9 with TRBJ2-5, with D unclear. There are 13 residues in the CDR3. Germline CDR1 and CDR2: SEHNR and FQNEAQ (reference sequence). V lost 3 bases and J 0 bases, leaving 5 bases between the germline ends.

The chain couples TRBV28 to TRBJ1-4, with TRBD1 matching over 7 bases. J lost 3 bases, V lost 2 bases, and 3 bases had no gene match. Germline-derived CDR1 and CDR2 are MDHEN and SYDVKM. The CDR3 runs to 15 residues. The CDR3 region has the DNA TGTGCCAGCAGTTTAGCAGGGGGGCCTAATGAAAAACTGTTTTTT. Protein: CASSLAGGPNEKLFF.

The J gene is TRBJ2-4, the V gene TRBV18, with D unclear. The length of the CDR3 is 14 residues. Germline V gene data show CDR1 as KGHSH and CDR2 as LQKENI. Trimming took off 2 bases at V and 10 bases at J, with 15 bases between the two ends. Here the CDR3 DNA reads TGTGCCAGCTCACCAACTCTCCTTAGGGAAATTCAGTACTTC. The encoded protein is CASSPTLLREIQYF. The entire variable domain, with the rest obtained from reference TRBV18 and TRBJ2-4, is as follows: NAGVMQNPRHLVRRRGQEARLRCSPMKGHSHVYWYRQLPEEGLKFMVYLQKENIIDESGMPKERFSAEFPKEGPSILRIQQVVRGDSAAYFCASSPTLLREIQYFGAGTRLSVL.

The rearrangement uses TRBV28 and TRBJ2-5; unclear D gene. The V and J ends lost 4 bases and 1 base respectively, with 16 bases between them. Germline V CDR1 and CDR2: MDHEN, SYDVKM. The CDR3 is 16 amino acids. CDR3 DNA: TGTGCCAGCAGTTCAAGCGTTGCGGAATTCCAAGAGACCCAGTACTTC. It codes for CASSSSVAEFQETQYF.

A single count supports this clone. The rearrangement joins TRBV5-1 to TRBJ1-1; D remains ambiguous. Between the trimmed V and J ends, which lost 0 bases and 1 base, there was a span of 10 bases. The length of the CDR3 is 15 residues. Germline V gives CDR1 SGHRS, CDR2 YFSETQ. In DNA form, the CDR3 reads TGCGCCAGCAGCTTGGAAGGGTTTGGGAACACTGAAGCTTTCTTT. Translating it yields CASSLEGFGNTEAFF.

The count of this clone is one. V is TRBV3-1 (or the pseudogene TRBV3-2) and J is TRBJ2-2; 7 nucleotides line up with TRBD2. The germline gives CDR1 LGHDT, CDR2 YNNKEL (reference sequence). V was clipped by 1 base and J by 7 bases; unmatched bases: 9. CDR3 size: 16 residues. This chain's CDR3 is CASSQADGRSGGELFF. CDR3 nucleotide sequence: TGTGCCAGCAGCCAAGCTGACGGGAGGTCCGGCGGGGAGCTGTTTTTT.